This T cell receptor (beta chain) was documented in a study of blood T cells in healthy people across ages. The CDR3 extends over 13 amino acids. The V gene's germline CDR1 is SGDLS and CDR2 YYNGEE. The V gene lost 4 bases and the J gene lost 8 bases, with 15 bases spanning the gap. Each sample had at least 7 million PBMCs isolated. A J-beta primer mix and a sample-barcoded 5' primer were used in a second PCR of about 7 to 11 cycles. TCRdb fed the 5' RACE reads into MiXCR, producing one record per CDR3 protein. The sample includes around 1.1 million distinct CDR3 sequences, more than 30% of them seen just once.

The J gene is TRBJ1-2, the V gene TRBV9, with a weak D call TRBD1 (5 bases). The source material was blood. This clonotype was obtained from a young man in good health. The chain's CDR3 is CASSSRGDFGYTF. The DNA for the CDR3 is TGTGCCAGCAGCTCGCGAGGGGATTTCGGCTACACCTTC.